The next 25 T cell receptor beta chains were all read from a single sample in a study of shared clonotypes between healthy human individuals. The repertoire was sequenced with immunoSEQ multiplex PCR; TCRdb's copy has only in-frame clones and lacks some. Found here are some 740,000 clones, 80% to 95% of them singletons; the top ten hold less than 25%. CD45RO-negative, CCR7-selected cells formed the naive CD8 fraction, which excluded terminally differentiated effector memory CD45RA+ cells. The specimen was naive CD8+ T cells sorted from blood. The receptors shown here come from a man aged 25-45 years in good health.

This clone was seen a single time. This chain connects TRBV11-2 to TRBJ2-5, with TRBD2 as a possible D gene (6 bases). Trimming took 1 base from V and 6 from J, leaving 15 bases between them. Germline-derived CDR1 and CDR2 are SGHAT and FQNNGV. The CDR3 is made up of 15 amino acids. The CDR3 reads CASSLVSEGLQTQYF. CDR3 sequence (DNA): TGTGCCAGCAGCTTAGTCTCGGAGGGCCTTCAGACCCAGTACTTC. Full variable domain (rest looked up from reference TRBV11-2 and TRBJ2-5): EAGVAQSPRYKIIEKRQSVAFWCNPISGHATLYWYQQILGQGPKLLIQFQNNGVVDDSQLPKDRFSAERLKGVDSTLKIQPAKLEDSAVYLCASSLVSEGLQTQYFGPGTRLLVL.

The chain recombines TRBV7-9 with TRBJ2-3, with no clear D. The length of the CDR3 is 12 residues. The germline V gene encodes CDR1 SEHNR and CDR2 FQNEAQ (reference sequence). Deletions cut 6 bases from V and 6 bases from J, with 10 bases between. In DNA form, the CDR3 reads TGTGCCAGCAGTAGGATGGGGGATACGCAGTATTTT. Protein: CASSRMGDTQYF.

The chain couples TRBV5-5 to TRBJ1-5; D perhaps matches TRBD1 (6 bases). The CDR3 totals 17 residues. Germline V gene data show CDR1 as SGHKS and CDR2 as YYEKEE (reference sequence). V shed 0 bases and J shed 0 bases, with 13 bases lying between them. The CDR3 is CASSLARTDYSNQPQHF. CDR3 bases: TGTGCCAGCAGCTTGGCAAGGACAGATTATAGCAATCAGCCCCAGCATTTT.

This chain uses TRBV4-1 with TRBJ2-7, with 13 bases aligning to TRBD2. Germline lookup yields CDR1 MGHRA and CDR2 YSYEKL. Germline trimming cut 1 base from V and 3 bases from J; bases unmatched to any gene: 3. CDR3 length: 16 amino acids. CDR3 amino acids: CASSQGLAGGLYEQYF. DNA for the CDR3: TGCGCCAGCAGCCAAGGACTAGCGGGAGGACTCTACGAGCAGTACTTC.

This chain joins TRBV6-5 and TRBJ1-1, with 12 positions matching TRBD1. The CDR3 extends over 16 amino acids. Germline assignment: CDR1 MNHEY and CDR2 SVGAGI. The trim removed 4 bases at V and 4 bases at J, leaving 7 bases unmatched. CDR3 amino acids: CASSSEGGQGATEAFF. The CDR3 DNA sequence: TGTGCCAGCAGTTCAGAGGGGGGACAGGGGGCCACTGAAGCTTTCTTT.

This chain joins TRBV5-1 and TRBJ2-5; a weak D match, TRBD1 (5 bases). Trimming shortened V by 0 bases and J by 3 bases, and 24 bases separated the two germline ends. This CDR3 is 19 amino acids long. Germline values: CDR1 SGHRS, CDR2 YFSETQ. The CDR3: CASSLALGVPDRVEETQYF. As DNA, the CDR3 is TGCGCCAGCAGCTTGGCCCTAGGGGTCCCCGACAGAGTTGAAGAGACCCAGTACTTC. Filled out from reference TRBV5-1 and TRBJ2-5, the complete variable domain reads KAGVTQTPRYLIKTRGQQVTLSCSPISGHRSVSWYQQTPGQGLQFLFEYFSETQRNKGNFPGRFSGRQFSNSRSEMNVSTLELGDSALYLCASSLALGVPDRVEETQYFGPGTRLLVL.

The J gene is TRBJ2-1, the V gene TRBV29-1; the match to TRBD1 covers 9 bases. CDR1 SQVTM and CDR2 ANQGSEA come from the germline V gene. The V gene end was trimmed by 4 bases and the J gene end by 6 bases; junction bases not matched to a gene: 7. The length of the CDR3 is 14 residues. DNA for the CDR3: TGCAGCGTTGCCCATGCGACAGGGGGCAATGAGCAGTTCTTC. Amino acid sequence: CSVAHATGGNEQFF.

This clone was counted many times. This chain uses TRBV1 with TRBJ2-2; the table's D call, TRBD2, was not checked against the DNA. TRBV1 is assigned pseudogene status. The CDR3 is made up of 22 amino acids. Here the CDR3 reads CTSSQVPGLAGLVPINTGELFF. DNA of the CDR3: TGCACCAGCAGCCAAGTGCCGGGACTAGCGGGCCTCGTGCCGATAAACACCGGGGAGCTGTTTTTT.

The chain's CDR3 is CASSSPQGLPADEQFF. CDR3 DNA: TGTGCCAGCAGCTCCCCACAGGGACTCCCCGCGGATGAGCAGTTCTTC. The chain carries TRBV7-9 and TRBJ2-1; the D gene could be TRBD1 or TRBD2 (6 bases each). Trimming removed 4 bases from V and 8 bases from J, with 21 bases in between. The CDR3 is 16 amino acids. CDR1 is SEHNR, CDR2 FQNEAQ, per germline (reference sequence).

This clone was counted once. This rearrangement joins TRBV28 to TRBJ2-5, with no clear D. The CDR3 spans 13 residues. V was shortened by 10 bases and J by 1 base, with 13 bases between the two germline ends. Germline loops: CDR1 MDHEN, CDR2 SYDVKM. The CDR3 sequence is CATRERLQETQYF. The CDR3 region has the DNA TGTGCCACCAGAGAGAGGCTCCAAGAGACCCAGTACTTC.

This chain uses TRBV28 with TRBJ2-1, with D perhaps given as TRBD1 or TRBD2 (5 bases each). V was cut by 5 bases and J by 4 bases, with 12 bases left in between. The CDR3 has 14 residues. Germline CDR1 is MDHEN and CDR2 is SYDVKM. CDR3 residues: CASSNRGRYNEQFF. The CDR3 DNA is TGTGCCAGCAGTAACCGGGGCAGATACAATGAGCAGTTCTTC.

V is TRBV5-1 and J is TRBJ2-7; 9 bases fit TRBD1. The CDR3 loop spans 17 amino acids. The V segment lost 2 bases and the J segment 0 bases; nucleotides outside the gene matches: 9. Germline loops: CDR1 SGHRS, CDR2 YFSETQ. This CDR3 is CASSFFRQDRGSYEQYF. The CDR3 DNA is TGCGCCAGCAGCTTTTTCCGTCAGGACAGGGGCTCCTACGAGCAGTACTTC.

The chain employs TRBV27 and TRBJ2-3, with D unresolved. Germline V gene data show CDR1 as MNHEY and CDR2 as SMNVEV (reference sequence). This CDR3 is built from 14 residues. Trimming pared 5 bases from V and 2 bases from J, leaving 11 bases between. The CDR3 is CASSPWTVTDTQYF. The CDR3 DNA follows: TGTGCCAGCAGTCCTTGGACGGTCACAGATACGCAGTATTTT.

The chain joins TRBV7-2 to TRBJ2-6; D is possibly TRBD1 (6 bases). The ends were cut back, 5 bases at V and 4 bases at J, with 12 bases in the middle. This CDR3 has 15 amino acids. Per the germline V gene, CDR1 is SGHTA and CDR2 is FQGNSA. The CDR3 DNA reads TGTGCCAGCAGCACCGCAGGGGTCGGGGCCAACGTCCTGACTTTC. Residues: CASSTAGVGANVLTF.

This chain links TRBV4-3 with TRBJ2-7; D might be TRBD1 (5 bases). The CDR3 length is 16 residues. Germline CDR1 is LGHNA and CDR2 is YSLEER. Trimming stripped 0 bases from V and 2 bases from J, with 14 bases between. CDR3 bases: TGCGCCAGCAGCCAAGAGTCAGGACACTTCACCTACGAGCAGTACTTC. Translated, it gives CASSQESGHFTYEQYF.

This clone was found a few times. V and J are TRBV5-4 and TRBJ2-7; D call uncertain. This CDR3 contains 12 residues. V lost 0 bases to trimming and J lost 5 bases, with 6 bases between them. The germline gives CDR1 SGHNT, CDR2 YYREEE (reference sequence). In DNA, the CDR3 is TGTGCCAGCAGCTTGGCTGAGAACGAGCAGTACTTC. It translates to CASSLAENEQYF.

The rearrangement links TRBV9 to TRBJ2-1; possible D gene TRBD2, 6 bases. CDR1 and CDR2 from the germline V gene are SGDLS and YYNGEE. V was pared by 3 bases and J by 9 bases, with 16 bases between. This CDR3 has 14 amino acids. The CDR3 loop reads CASSDGWRDFEQFF. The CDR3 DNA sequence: TGTGCCAGCAGCGACGGTTGGCGGGATTTTGAGCAGTTCTTC.

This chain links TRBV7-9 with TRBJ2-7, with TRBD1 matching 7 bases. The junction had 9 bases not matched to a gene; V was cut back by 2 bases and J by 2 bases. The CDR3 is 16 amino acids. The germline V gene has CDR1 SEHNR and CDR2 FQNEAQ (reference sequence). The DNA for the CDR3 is TGTGCCAGCAGCTTATCCGAGAGACAGGGACCCTACGAGCAGTACTTC. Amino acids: CASSLSERQGPYEQYF.

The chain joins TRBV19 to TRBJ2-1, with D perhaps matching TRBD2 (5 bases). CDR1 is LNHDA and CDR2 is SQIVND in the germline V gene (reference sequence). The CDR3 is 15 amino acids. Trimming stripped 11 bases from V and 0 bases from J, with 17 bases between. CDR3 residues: CAARERLSSYNEQFF. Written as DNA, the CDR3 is TGTGCCGCTAGGGAGCGGCTCAGCTCCTACAATGAGCAGTTCTTC.

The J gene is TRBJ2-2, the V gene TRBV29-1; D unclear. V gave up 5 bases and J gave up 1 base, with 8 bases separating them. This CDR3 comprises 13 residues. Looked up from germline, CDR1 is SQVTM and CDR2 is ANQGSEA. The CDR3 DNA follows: TGCAGCGTTTCGACTGAGAACACCGGGGAGCTGTTTTTT. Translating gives CSVSTENTGELFF.

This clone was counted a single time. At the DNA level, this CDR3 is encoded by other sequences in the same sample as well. CDR3 in DNA: TGCGCCAGCAGCCAAGACGGTGATACGCAGTATTTT. Protein sequence: CASSQDGDTQYF. This sequence joins TRBV4-1 and TRBJ2-3; the D is unclear. V was clipped by 0 bases and J by 6 bases, with 4 bases between them. Germline values: CDR1 MGHRA, CDR2 YSYEKL. This CDR3 has 12 residues.

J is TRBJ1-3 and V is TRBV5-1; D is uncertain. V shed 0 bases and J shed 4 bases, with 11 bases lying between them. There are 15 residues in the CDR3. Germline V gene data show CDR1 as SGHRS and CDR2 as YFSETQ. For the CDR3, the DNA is TGCGCCAGCAGCTTGGGAGTGGGATCCGGAAACACCATATATTTT. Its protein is CASSLGVGSGNTIYF.

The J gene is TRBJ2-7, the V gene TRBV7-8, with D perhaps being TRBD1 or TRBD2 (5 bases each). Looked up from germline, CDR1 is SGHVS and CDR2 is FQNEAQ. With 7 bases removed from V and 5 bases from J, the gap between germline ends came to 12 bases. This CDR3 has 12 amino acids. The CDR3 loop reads CASTLLGDEQYF. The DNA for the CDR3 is TGTGCCAGCACCCTGTTGGGGGACGAGCAGTACTTC.

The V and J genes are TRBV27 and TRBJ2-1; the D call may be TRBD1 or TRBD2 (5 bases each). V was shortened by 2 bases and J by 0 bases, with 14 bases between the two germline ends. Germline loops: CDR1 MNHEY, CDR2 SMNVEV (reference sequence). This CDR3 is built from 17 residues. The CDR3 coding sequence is TGTGCCAGCAGTTTAAGGGGCCCAGCGGACTCCTACAATGAGCAGTTCTTC. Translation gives CASSLRGPADSYNEQFF.

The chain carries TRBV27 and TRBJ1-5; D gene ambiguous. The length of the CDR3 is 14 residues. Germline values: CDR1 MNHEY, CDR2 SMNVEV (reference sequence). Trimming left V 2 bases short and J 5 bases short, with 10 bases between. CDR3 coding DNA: TGTGCCAGCAGTTTAATAGGGATCCATCAGCCCCAGCATTTT. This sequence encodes CASSLIGIHQPQHF.